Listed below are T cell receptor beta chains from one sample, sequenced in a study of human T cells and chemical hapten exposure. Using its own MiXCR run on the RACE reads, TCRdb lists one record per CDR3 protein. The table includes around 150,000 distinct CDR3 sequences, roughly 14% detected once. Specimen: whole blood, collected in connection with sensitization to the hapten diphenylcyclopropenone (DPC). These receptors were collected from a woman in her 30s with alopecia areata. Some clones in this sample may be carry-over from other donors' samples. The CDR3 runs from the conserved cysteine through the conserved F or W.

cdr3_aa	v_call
CASSPPASSNEQFF	TRBV11-2
CAWGGSSYEQYF	TRBV30
CASSKLDREQETQYF	TRBV28
CASSMGGGVKAFF	TRBV12-3/TRBV12-4
CASSYSGGAETQYF	TRBV6-2/TRBV6-3
CASSQGVTSNSPLHF	TRBV3-1
CSVGRGNNEQYF	TRBV29-1
CASSGTRTVENREAFF	TRBV10-2
CASANEGTVSTDTQYF	TRBV18
CACGVGTSAQSPSTDTQYF	TRBV10-3
CASSPFVNTIYF	TRBV12-3/TRBV12-4
CASRDHNTGELFF	TRBV28